These T cell receptor beta chains were read from a single sample in a study of T cell responses to AZD1222 COVID-19 vaccine. Sequencing was performed with immunoSEQ multiplex PCR; in TCRdb, only in-frame clones are kept and a portion is missing. Of around 160,000 clones listed, roughly 90% are singletons. Source: peripheral blood, taken on day 0 of AZD1222 vaccination. The receptors shown here come from an adult in good health. CDR3s include the opening cysteine and the closing phenylalanine or tryptophan. Each record gives: CDR3 length, D gene, clone size, V gene, J gene, CDR3 protein, CDR3 DNA. The D gene is left open where the match is weak. The size of a clone is reported for some rows only, either as once, few or many, or as a class for expanded clones.

CDR3 length: 16
D gene: .
clone size: .
V gene: TRBV5-1
J gene: TRBJ1-6
CDR3 protein: CASSLHPQQDNSPLHF
CDR3 DNA: TGCGCCAGCAGCTTGCATCCGCAGCAAGATAATTCACCCCTCCACTTT

CDR3 length: 13
D gene: .
clone size: .
V gene: TRBV12-3/TRBV12-4
J gene: TRBJ1-2
CDR3 protein: CASSGSTIYGYTF
CDR3 DNA: TGTGCCAGCTCAGGGTCGACTATCTATGGCTACACCTTC

CDR3 length: 15
D gene: .
clone size: .
V gene: TRBV27
J gene: TRBJ1-4
CDR3 protein: CASSLFGRGKEKLFF
CDR3 DNA: TGTGCCAGCAGTTTGTTTGGCAGGGGAAAAGAAAAACTGTTTTTT

CDR3 length: 15
D gene: TRBD1
clone size: .
V gene: TRBV6-5
J gene: TRBJ2-1
CDR3 protein: CASSPGTAETNEQFF
CDR3 DNA: TGTGCCAGCAGCCCCGGGACAGCCGAAACCAATGAGCAGTTCTTC

CDR3 length: 15
D gene: .
clone size: .
V gene: TRBV15
J gene: TRBJ2-1
CDR3 protein: CATSRVQILYNEQFF
CDR3 DNA: TGTGCCACCAGCAGAGTACAGATCCTCTACAATGAGCAGTTCTTC

CDR3 length: 15
D gene: .
clone size: once
V gene: TRBV7-8
J gene: TRBJ2-2
CDR3 protein: CASSPHSPDTGELFF
CDR3 DNA: TGTGCCAGCAGCCCCCATTCCCCCGACACCGGGGAGCTGTTTTTT

CDR3 length: 14
D gene: TRBD2
clone size: .
V gene: TRBV7-9
J gene: TRBJ2-5
CDR3 protein: CASSSGLAAETQYF
CDR3 DNA: TGTGCCAGCAGCTCGGGACTAGCGGCCGAGACCCAGTACTTC

CDR3 length: 16
D gene: .
clone size: once
V gene: TRBV28
J gene: TRBJ2-1
CDR3 protein: CASSLEGRPSYNEQFF
CDR3 DNA: TGTGCCAGCAGTTTAGAAGGGCGGCCATCCTACAATGAGCAGTTCTTC

CDR3 length: 14
D gene: TRBD1
clone size: .
V gene: TRBV5-1
J gene: TRBJ1-4
CDR3 protein: CASKTGRGNEKLFF
CDR3 DNA: TGCGCCAGCAAAACGGGCAGGGGGAATGAAAAACTGTTTTTT

CDR3 length: 15
D gene: TRBD1
clone size: .
V gene: TRBV11-1
J gene: TRBJ2-7
CDR3 protein: CASSFRRDRAYEQYF
CDR3 DNA: TGTGCCAGCAGCTTTCGCCGGGACAGGGCCTACGAGCAGTACTTC

CDR3 length: 13
D gene: TRBD1
clone size: .
V gene: TRBV30
J gene: TRBJ1-5
CDR3 protein: CAWSAGTDQPQHF
CDR3 DNA: TGTGCCTGGAGTGCTGGGACAGATCAGCCCCAGCATTTT

CDR3 length: 14
D gene: .
clone size: many
V gene: TRBV18
J gene: TRBJ1-1
CDR3 protein: CASSPSVGATEAFF
CDR3 DNA: TGTGCCAGCTCACCCTCGGTGGGTGCGACTGAAGCTTTCTTT

CDR3 length: 15
D gene: TRBD1
clone size: .
V gene: TRBV24-1
J gene: TRBJ2-7
CDR3 protein: CATSDPGTGGYEQYF
CDR3 DNA: TGTGCCACCAGTGATCCCGGGACAGGGGGCTACGAGCAGTACTTC

CDR3 length: 12
D gene: .
clone size: .
V gene: TRBV28
J gene: TRBJ1-2
CDR3 protein: CASSLLGVGYTF
CDR3 DNA: TGTGCCAGCAGTTTATTGGGGGTCGGCTACACCTTC

CDR3 length: 10
D gene: .
clone size: .
V gene: TRBV30
J gene: TRBJ1-2
CDR3 protein: CAWENYGYTF
CDR3 DNA: TGTGCCTGGGAAAACTATGGCTACACCTTC

CDR3 length: 16
D gene: TRBD2
clone size: .
V gene: TRBV5-6
J gene: TRBJ2-5
CDR3 protein: CASSPLGGALKETQYF
CDR3 DNA: TGTGCCAGCAGCCCCCTCGGGGGGGCGCTGAAAGAGACCCAGTACTTC

CDR3 length: 16
D gene: TRBD1
clone size: once
V gene: TRBV10-3
J gene: TRBJ1-1
CDR3 protein: CAISERQGRMNTEAFF
CDR3 DNA: TGTGCCATCAGTGAGCGACAGGGACGAATGAACACTGAAGCTTTCTTT

CDR3 length: 17
D gene: TRBD2
clone size: .
V gene: TRBV4-2
J gene: TRBJ2-1
CDR3 protein: CASSQEGGTSGAREQFF
CDR3 DNA: TGTGCCAGCAGCCAAGAGGGCGGGACTAGCGGGGCCCGGGAGCAGTTCTTC

CDR3 length: 15
D gene: .
clone size: .
V gene: TRBV11-3
J gene: TRBJ2-2
CDR3 protein: CASPLGARGTGELFF
CDR3 DNA: TGTGCCAGCCCACTAGGGGCCAGGGGCACCGGGGAGCTGTTTTTT

CDR3 length: 15
D gene: .
clone size: .
V gene: TRBV18
J gene: TRBJ2-3
CDR3 protein: CASSPVAQAWDTQYF
CDR3 DNA: TGTGCCAGCTCACCCGTAGCACAGGCCTGGGATACGCAGTATTTT

CDR3 length: 15
D gene: TRBD1
clone size: .
V gene: TRBV5-1
J gene: TRBJ1-1
CDR3 protein: CASSLQGQGGTEAFF
CDR3 DNA: TGCGCCAGCAGCTTGCAGGGACAGGGTGGTACTGAAGCTTTCTTT

CDR3 length: 15
D gene: .
clone size: .
V gene: TRBV5-6
J gene: TRBJ1-1
CDR3 protein: CASSLRAGMNTEAFF
CDR3 DNA: TGTGCCAGCAGCTTGAGGGCAGGGATGAACACTGAAGCTTTCTTT

CDR3 length: 13
D gene: .
clone size: .
V gene: TRBV3-1/TRBV3-2
J gene: TRBJ1-6
CDR3 protein: CASSPSYNSPLHF
CDR3 DNA: TGTGCCAGCAGCCCCTCCTATAATTCACCCCTCCACTTT

CDR3 length: 17
D gene: .
clone size: .
V gene: TRBV4-3
J gene: TRBJ2-6
CDR3 protein: CASSQDWPSSGANVLTF
CDR3 DNA: TGCGCCAGCAGCCAAGACTGGCCCAGCTCTGGGGCCAACGTCCTGACTTTC

CDR3 length: 13
D gene: .
clone size: .
V gene: TRBV7-2
J gene: TRBJ1-2
CDR3 protein: CASSTRTGNGYTF
CDR3 DNA: TGTGCCAGCAGCACCCGTACAGGAAATGGCTACACCTTC

CDR3 length: 15
D gene: .
clone size: .
V gene: TRBV7-9
J gene: TRBJ2-4
CDR3 protein: CASSPRQVLGDIQYF
CDR3 DNA: TGTGCCAGCAGCCCCCGACAGGTCCTTGGGGACATTCAGTACTTC

CDR3 length: 13
D gene: .
clone size: .
V gene: TRBV12-3/TRBV12-4
J gene: TRBJ1-5
CDR3 protein: CASSWDSNQPQHF
CDR3 DNA: TGTGCCAGCAGTTGGGACAGCAATCAGCCCCAGCATTTT

CDR3 length: 13
D gene: TRBD1
clone size: .
V gene: TRBV11-2
J gene: TRBJ2-2
CDR3 protein: CASSGQGSGELFF
CDR3 DNA: TGTGCCAGCAGCGGACAGGGGAGCGGGGAGCTGTTTTTT

CDR3 length: 16
D gene: .
clone size: .
V gene: TRBV11-1
J gene: TRBJ2-1
CDR3 protein: CASSHRTESSYNEQFF
CDR3 DNA: TGTGCCAGCAGCCACCGGACAGAGAGCTCCTACAATGAGCAGTTCTTC

CDR3 length: 15
D gene: .
clone size: .
V gene: TRBV9
J gene: TRBJ2-1
CDR3 protein: CASSVDGVQGNEQFF
CDR3 DNA: TGTGCCAGCAGCGTAGACGGGGTTCAAGGCAATGAGCAGTTCTTC

CDR3 length: 14
D gene: .
clone size: .
V gene: TRBV6-5
J gene: TRBJ1-4
CDR3 protein: CASSRMPTNEKLFF
CDR3 DNA: TGTGCCAGCAGCAGGATGCCAACTAATGAAAAACTGTTTTTT

CDR3 length: 16
D gene: .
clone size: .
V gene: TRBV18
J gene: TRBJ1-1
CDR3 protein: CASSPEDKTWDTEAFF
CDR3 DNA: TGTGCCAGCTCCCCTGAGGACAAAACTTGGGACACTGAAGCTTTCTTT

CDR3 length: 13
D gene: TRBD1
clone size: .
V gene: TRBV28
J gene: TRBJ1-1
CDR3 protein: CASSFTGATEAFF
CDR3 DNA: TGTGCCAGCAGTTTCACAGGGGCGACTGAAGCTTTCTTT

CDR3 length: 13
D gene: .
clone size: .
V gene: TRBV7-2
J gene: TRBJ1-1
CDR3 protein: CASSVEPRDVAFF
CDR3 DNA: TGTGCCAGCAGCGTCGAGCCCCGGGACGTGGCTTTCTTT

CDR3 length: 15
D gene: .
clone size: .
V gene: TRBV11-2
J gene: TRBJ1-5
CDR3 protein: CASSWGTGLNQPQHF
CDR3 DNA: TGTGCCAGCAGCTGGGGAACAGGTCTCAATCAGCCCCAGCATTTT

CDR3 length: 15
D gene: TRBD2
clone size: .
V gene: TRBV6-4
J gene: TRBJ2-1
CDR3 protein: CASSDLLAGAGEQFF
CDR3 DNA: TGTGCCAGCAGTGACCTACTAGCGGGAGCCGGTGAGCAGTTCTTC

CDR3 length: 13
D gene: .
clone size: .
V gene: TRBV7-3
J gene: TRBJ2-3
CDR3 protein: CASSLSPTVTQYF
CDR3 DNA: TGTGCCAGCAGCTTAAGCCCCACGGTTACGCAGTATTTT

CDR3 length: 15
D gene: .
clone size: .
V gene: TRBV6-1
J gene: TRBJ1-3
CDR3 protein: CASSEVRSSGNTIYF
CDR3 DNA: TGTGCCAGCAGTGAAGTTCGCAGTTCTGGAAACACCATATATTTT

CDR3 length: 15
D gene: .
clone size: .
V gene: TRBV5-1
J gene: TRBJ1-1
CDR3 protein: CASSPLPGMNTEAFF
CDR3 DNA: TGCGCCAGCAGCCCTCTCCCCGGGATGAACACTGAAGCTTTCTTT

CDR3 length: 13
D gene: .
clone size: .
V gene: TRBV5-6
J gene: TRBJ1-2
CDR3 protein: CASSEQPGSGYTF
CDR3 DNA: TGTGCCAGCAGTGAACAGCCAGGTTCCGGCTACACCTTC

CDR3 length: 17
D gene: TRBD1
clone size: .
V gene: TRBV19
J gene: TRBJ2-7
CDR3 protein: CASSIRAGTGSSSEQYF
CDR3 DNA: TGTGCCAGTAGTATACGGGCTGGGACAGGGAGTTCTTCCGAGCAGTACTTC

CDR3 length: 14
D gene: .
clone size: .
V gene: TRBV30
J gene: TRBJ2-2
CDR3 protein: CAWSPQGGTGELFF
CDR3 DNA: TGTGCCTGGAGTCCTCAGGGTGGCACCGGGGAGCTGTTTTTT

CDR3 length: 13
D gene: .
clone size: .
V gene: TRBV29-1
J gene: TRBJ1-1
CDR3 protein: CSVAGYTDTEAFF
CDR3 DNA: TGCAGCGTTGCGGGCTATACGGACACTGAAGCTTTCTTT

CDR3 length: 17
D gene: .
clone size: .
V gene: TRBV7-2
J gene: TRBJ1-3
CDR3 protein: CASSLAGTGGKRNTIYF
CDR3 DNA: TGTGCCAGCAGCTTAGCCGGGACGGGAGGGAAGCGAAACACCATATATTTT

CDR3 length: 13
D gene: .
clone size: .
V gene: TRBV3-1/TRBV3-2
J gene: TRBJ1-5
CDR3 protein: CASSSDSNQPQHF
CDR3 DNA: TGTGCCAGCAGCTCTGACAGCAATCAGCCCCAGCATTTT

CDR3 length: 14
D gene: .
clone size: .
V gene: TRBV6-2/TRBV6-3
J gene: TRBJ1-1
CDR3 protein: CASSSPHRVTEAFF
CDR3 DNA: TGTGCCAGCAGTTCCCCCCACAGGGTCACTGAAGCTTTCTTT

CDR3 length: 14
D gene: .
clone size: .
V gene: TRBV30
J gene: TRBJ2-1
CDR3 protein: CAWTLRGSYNEQFF
CDR3 DNA: TGTGCCTGGACCCTTCGCGGCTCCTACAATGAGCAGTTCTTC

CDR3 length: 16
D gene: .
clone size: once
V gene: TRBV3-1/TRBV3-2
J gene: TRBJ2-5
CDR3 protein: CASSPILGLGQETQYF
CDR3 DNA: TGTGCCAGCAGCCCTATCCTTGGGCTGGGACAAGAGACCCAGTACTTC

CDR3 length: 18
D gene: .
clone size: .
V gene: TRBV28
J gene: TRBJ1-6
CDR3 protein: CASSLAGMGSSYNSPLHF
CDR3 DNA: TGTGCCAGCAGTTTAGCGGGGATGGGGAGCTCCTATAATTCACCCCTCCACTTT

CDR3 length: 17
D gene: .
clone size: .
V gene: TRBV19
J gene: TRBJ1-5
CDR3 protein: CASSSPEQGWGNQPQHF
CDR3 DNA: TGTGCCAGTAGTTCACCTGAACAGGGATGGGGCAATCAGCCCCAGCATTTT